This T cell receptor beta chain was retrieved from a study of blood T cells in healthy people across ages (dated by TCRdb to between 2015 and 2017). Regarding the research as a whole: In model experiments, template switching captured roughly one uniquely barcoded TCR beta cDNA molecule for every two T cells. Age-related changes in TCR beta repertoire diversity were measured in the study by deep sequencing normalized with unique cDNA molecular identifiers. Four age groups were formed from the donors: young (average about 17 years), middle-aged (less than 40), aged (more than 55) and long-lived (more than 75). To avoid experimental bias, donors of different ages were randomly spread across the sequencing lanes. The study analyzed two additional independent replicas of 1 million unique cDNA reads from the same blood draw for two donors, one aged 18 to 30 and one aged 80 or older. Beyond this particular receptor, the publication reports: A strong correlation was found between observed TCR beta diversity and the percentage of naive T cells measured by flow cytometry. Compared with the aged group, more naive CD4+ T cells, fewer expanded clones and increased TCR diversity were shown by the long-lived group, suggesting age selection. Conclusive comparison of naive and antigen-experienced compartments was prevented by the profiling of bulk unsorted PBMCs. The CMV infection status of donors was not known, potentially confounding age-related changes in expanded clonotypes. Estimates of total diversity based on one million sequenced T cells were considered lower bounds and underestimates. Observed TCR beta diversity per million T cells fell roughly linearly with age, and a significant reduction was already apparent by age about 38.

The 35 to 40 donors, aged about 6 to 100 years, were systemically healthy Caucasian individuals from Russia. Ten milliliters of peripheral blood were collected from each donor into EDTA-treated Vacutainer tubes. Ficoll-Paque density-gradient centrifugation was used to isolate PBMCs, with at least 6.5 million per sample. Total RNA was extracted from PBMCs with Trizol reagent, with at least 6 micrograms obtained per sample. The percentages of naive CD45RAhigh/CD27high T cells were determined by flow cytometry on a PBMC aliquot from every donor. A distance of 11 bases separates the germline ends of V and J, which lose 5 bases and 5 bases respectively. Based on the germline V gene, the CDR1 and CDR2 sequences are SGHTA and FQGNSA. Taken from cysteine to phenylalanine, the CDR3 has 13 residues. Only the CDR3 DNA is retained, 39 bases long and in frame from the first base. Libraries were constructed by 5' RACE. Sequencing was performed on an Illumina HiSeq 2500. A second PCR of roughly 6 to 11 cycles was run with a J-beta primer mix and a sample-barcoded 5' primer. A template-switch 5' adaptor carrying 12 random nucleotides introduced a unique molecular identifier onto each TCR beta cDNA molecule. Each sample yielded at least 3 million CDR3-containing paired-end reads. The Mint cDNA synthesis kit, primed by a TRBC-specific oligonucleotide, was used to synthesize first-strand cDNA from all RNA. All cDNA was treated with uracil-DNA glycosylase and then went through a first 18-cycle PCR with the universal primers M1SS and BC2_uni_R. The original pipeline was this. For normalization, 1 million high-quality reads were randomly selected from each sample, with every read carrying a distinct molecular identifier. Instead of being binned into consensus sequences, reads that shared molecular identifiers were thrown out. MiTCR, with a Q25 quality threshold and the strictest error-elimination algorithm, was used for CDR3 identification, clonotype clustering and error correction. A nonparametric unseen species model with Euler transformation was used to estimate a lower bound on total TCR beta diversity. TCRdb reanalyzed the raw reads on its own, using fastp at Q25 for trimming and MiXCR for clone calling, and kept in-frame beta chains. One record per CDR3 amino acid sequence lists the most common genes and DNA. These V and J calls originate from TCRdb's pipeline instead of the authors' own analysis. This sample holds 1.5 million to 2 million distinct CDR3 sequences; roughly 30% were observed only once. The top ten clones comprise 7% to 9% of the sample.

This clonotype has at least ten counts. Its antigen remains unidentified. There are no base qualities to consult, and no much larger clone falls within one base. Sequenced material: blood. The TCR sequence derives from a woman aged 30 to 39 in good health. The rearrangement joined TRBV7-2 to TRBJ2-3; no D gene is confidently identified. The CDR3 amino acid sequence is: CASSGPMLDTQYF. At the DNA level, the sequence is TGTGCCAGCAGCGGGCCCATGTTAGATACGCAGTATTTT.